Sequencing of this T cell receptor (beta chain) was carried out in a study of a mutant IDH1 vaccine in newly diagnosed glioma (dated by TCRdb to 2020 to 2023). Regarding the study in general: Of the 30 or so patients who were treated, around 60% were male and roughly 38% were female, and the mean age was around 43 years. Six visits were used for peripheral blood collection: V03 (baseline), V05, V07, V10, V12 and V13. Before enrollment, patients had received standard therapy of radiotherapy alone, temozolomide alone, or radiochemotherapy with temozolomide; most received the combination. Longitudinal TCRB deep sequencing was performed for 25 to 30 treated patients wherever samples were available for exploratory analyses. Study-level results and caveats: Availability determined which PBMC samples were chosen for TCRB deep sequencing. Vaccine-induced immune responses across multiple MHC alleles were detected in 93.3% of patients. The authors noted that analyses of patient blood samples could not be reproduced because of sample limitations. Pseudoprogression appeared unrelated to alterations in the top peripheral T cell clonotypes detected by TCRB sequencing.

The germline V gene specifies SGHRS as CDR1 and YFSETQ as CDR2. V and J are truncated by 0 bases and 0 bases respectively, leaving an intervening sequence of 8 bases. Taken from cysteine to phenylalanine, the CDR3 has 15 residues. Only CDR3 DNA remains: 45 bases, in frame from the first base. Preparation of the library involved the immunoSEQ multiplex PCR assay. Rearranged TCR beta chain sequences were amplified with the hsTCRB Kit following the manufacturer's protocol. Sequencing of TCRB libraries was carried out on an Illumina MiSeq. Per the original workflow: The proprietary platform of the kit vendor was used for demultiplexing, trimming and gene mapping. In TCRdb, the immuneACCESS table is reduced to in-frame sequences with V and J assigned. These tables do not hold every clone; where another copy was compared, an unresolved V gene accounts for under half, and the others remain unexplained. For V, J and clone size, that table is used; D and trimming come from the DNA. This sample lists some 87,000 clones; about 80% were detected once. The top ten hold roughly 7% of the sample.

In regard to this clone: The antigen this receptor binds is unknown. There are no base qualities to consult, and no much larger clone falls within one base.

The time point label, read with the paper, signifies: baseline, week 1 (first vaccination visit). Sample treatment or condition, as interpreted from the label and publication: pre-vaccination baseline after standard-of-care therapy. The donors had newly diagnosed IDH1-mutant astrocytomas of WHO grade 3 or 4 that showed loss of nuclear ATRX. The samples were drawn from NOA16, a multicentre, single-arm, open-label phase I trial in Germany that tested a mutant IDH1 peptide vaccine in humans for the first time. For immunogenicity testing, the blood drawn at visit V03 was used as the baseline sample. The DNeasy Blood and Tissue Kit was used to extract genomic DNA from EDTA blood for TCRB sequencing.

Recombination joined TRBV5-1 with TRBJ2-3, with TRBD2 perhaps the D gene, on 5 matching bases. The input for sequencing was PBMCs, taken from a glioma patient treated with radiotherapy, temozolomide or both. The sequence was obtained from a man aged 40-49 years with glioma. At the DNA level, the sequence is TGCGCCAGCAGCTTGGGGAGCGGTAGCACAGATACGCAGTATTTT. Its translation is CASSLGSGSTDTQYF.